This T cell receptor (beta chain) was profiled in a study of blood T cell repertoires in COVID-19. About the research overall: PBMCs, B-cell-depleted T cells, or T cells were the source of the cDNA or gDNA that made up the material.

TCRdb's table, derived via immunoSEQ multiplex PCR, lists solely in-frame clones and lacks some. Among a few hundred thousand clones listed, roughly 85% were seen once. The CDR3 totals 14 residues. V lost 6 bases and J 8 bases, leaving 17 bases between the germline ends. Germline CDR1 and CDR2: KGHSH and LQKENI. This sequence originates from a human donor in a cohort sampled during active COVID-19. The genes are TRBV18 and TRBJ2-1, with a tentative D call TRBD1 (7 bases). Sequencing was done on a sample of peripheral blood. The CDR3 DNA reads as TGTGCCAGCTCCCAACCAGGGGGACTGTATGAGCAGTTCTTC. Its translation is CASSQPGGLYEQFF.